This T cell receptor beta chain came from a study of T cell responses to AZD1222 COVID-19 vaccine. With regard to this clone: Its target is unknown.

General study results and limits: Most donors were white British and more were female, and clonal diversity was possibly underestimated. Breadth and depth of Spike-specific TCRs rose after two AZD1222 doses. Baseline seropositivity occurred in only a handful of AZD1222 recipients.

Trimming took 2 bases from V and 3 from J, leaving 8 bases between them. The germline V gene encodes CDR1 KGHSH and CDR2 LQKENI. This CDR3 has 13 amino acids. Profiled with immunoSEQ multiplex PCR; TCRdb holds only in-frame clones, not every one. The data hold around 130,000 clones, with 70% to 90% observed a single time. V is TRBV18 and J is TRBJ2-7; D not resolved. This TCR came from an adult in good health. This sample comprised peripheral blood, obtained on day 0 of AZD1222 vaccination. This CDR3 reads CASSPRNVYEQYF. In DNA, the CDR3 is TGTGCCAGCTCACCAAGGAACGTCTACGAGCAGTACTTC.